The clone carrying this T cell receptor beta chain was seen ten or more times. Its antigen is as yet unknown. The entry originates in a study of T cell repertoires in cytomegalovirus infection. Across the whole study: The public TCR beta signatures pointed to both CMV infection and matching HLA type. General study findings and limits: Totalled public TCR beta family frequency picked out people who carried CMV plus the relevant HLA. HLA-C-restricted CMV clonotypes gave the most frequent clonotype in two of eight donors.

With 5 bases removed from V and 2 bases from J, the gap between germline ends came to 10 bases. The CDR3 is 14 residues long. TCRdb recomputed calls from the reads with MiXCR, one row per CDR3 protein. The profile covers hundreds of thousands of distinct CDR3 sequences, with about 33% appearing a single time and approximately 13% taken by the ten largest. Sample: PBMCs. The chain uses TRBV12-3 or TRBV12-4 and TRBJ2-1; D gene uncertain. The TCR comes from a human donor in good health (CMV status not recorded). Some clones in this sample may be carry-over from other donors' samples. For the CDR3, the DNA is TGTGCCAGCAGTACTTCCCCCGCCTACAATGAGCAGTTCTTC. This gives the protein CASSTSPAYNEQFF.